This T cell receptor (beta chain) was sequenced for a study of shared clonotypes between healthy human individuals. Across the study: The donors, two women and three men, were aged 18 to 49. Overall study results and limits: Researchers sampled only blood; tissue repertoires likely differ. Owing to a small donor count, the genetic and exposure-history diversity represented was limited.

TCRdb's table, derived via immunoSEQ multiplex PCR, lists solely in-frame clones and lacks some. The sample contains some 510,000 clones, roughly 78% of which appear only once. The V gene's germline CDR1 is PRHDT and CDR2 FYEKMQ (reference sequence). There are 14 residues in the CDR3. The V and J ends lost 6 bases and 1 base respectively, with 12 bases between them. All donors were Caucasian adults living in Nashville, Tennessee. Details on this clone: Its specificity is not known.

Sequenced: PBMCs. The chain couples TRBV13 to TRBJ1-1; D perhaps matches TRBD1 (5 bases). This TCR was sampled from a middle-aged woman in good health. Some clones in this sample may be carry-over from other donors' samples. CDR3 nucleotides: TGTGCCAGCAGACCGAGACAGCAGAACACTGAAGCTTTCTTT. Protein sequence: CASRPRQQNTEAFF.